Presented here are 27 T cell receptor beta chains from one specimen sequenced in a study of a mutant IDH1 vaccine in newly diagnosed glioma. TCRdb's table, derived via immunoSEQ multiplex PCR, lists solely in-frame clones and lacks some. The sample shows around 89,000 clones, 80% to 90% of them seen only once. As to time point: baseline, week 1 (first vaccination visit). Treatment defined: pre-vaccination baseline after standard-of-care therapy. The specimen comprised PBMCs, sampled from a glioma patient treated with radiotherapy, temozolomide or both. These receptors all come from a woman in her forties or fifties with glioma.

J is TRBJ2-5 and V is TRBV7-2; 10 bases are a match to TRBD2. Trimming at V came to 5 bases and at J to 5 bases, leaving 8 bases not matched to a gene. The CDR3 totals 15 residues. Looked up from germline, CDR1 is SGHTA and CDR2 is FQGNSA. This CDR3 is CASSNRLAGAETQYF. The DNA for the CDR3 is TGTGCCAGCAGCAACCGACTAGCGGGCGCGGAGACCCAGTACTTC. Complete variable domain (other parts from reference TRBV7-2 and TRBJ2-5): GAGVSQSPSNKVTEKGKDVELRCDPISGHTALYWYRQSLGQGLEFLIYFQGNSAPDKSGLPSDRFSAERTGGSVSTLTIQRTQQEDSAVYLCASSNRLAGAETQYFGPGTRLLVL.

The chain employs TRBV29-1 and TRBJ2-7; 7 bases are a match to TRBD1. The CDR3 length is 13 residues. The V gene end was trimmed by 4 bases and the J gene end by 4 bases; junction bases not matched to a gene: 7. Per germline, CDR1 SQVTM and CDR2 ANQGSEA. The chain's CDR3 is CSVGATRGYEQYF. The CDR3 bases are TGCAGCGTTGGTGCAACCAGGGGGTACGAGCAGTACTTC.

The V and J genes are TRBV5-4 and TRBJ1-4, with a tentative D call TRBD1 (5 bases). The ends were cut back, 2 bases at V and 5 bases at J, with 10 bases in the middle. Per the germline V gene, CDR1 is SGHNT and CDR2 is YYREEE (reference sequence). The CDR3 runs 14 residues. The DNA for the CDR3 is TGTGCCAGCAGCTTCGGGACGGAGAATGAAAAACTGTTTTTT. This codes for CASSFGTENEKLFF.

The chain employs TRBV19 and TRBJ1-1; possible D gene TRBD1, 5 bases. This CDR3 has 14 residues. Trimming took 10 bases from V and 5 from J, leaving 20 bases between them. Germline assignment: CDR1 LNHDA and CDR2 SQIVND (reference sequence). The CDR3 is CATELPGGRTEAFF. The CDR3 DNA follows: TGTGCCACCGAACTCCCCGGGGGAAGGACTGAAGCTTTCTTT.

The V and J genes are TRBV28 and TRBJ1-2; 9 positions match TRBD1. The CDR3 has 17 residues. J gave up 4 bases and V 6 bases, and 15 bases lay outside the gene matches. Germline CDR1 and CDR2: MDHEN and SYDVKM. In DNA, the CDR3 is TGTGCCAGCAGCCCATCCGGGACAGGGAGGGCTAGCTATGGCTACACCTTC. It specifies CASSPSGTGRASYGYTF.

Written as DNA, the CDR3 is TGCGCCAGCAGCCAAGCCGCGTACGGAGCTTCCTATGGCTACACCTTC. Protein: CASSQAAYGASYGYTF. J is TRBJ1-2 and V is TRBV4-3; D gene ambiguous. V lost 1 base, J lost 4 bases, and 16 bases lay in between. Germline V gives CDR1 LGHNA, CDR2 YSLEER. CDR3 length equals 16 residues.

The chain combines TRBV2 with TRBJ2-7, with D maybe TRBD1 (5 bases). Germline V gene lookup returns CDR1 SNHLY and CDR2 FYNNEI. The CDR3 runs 16 residues. The germline V and J ends were trimmed by 6 bases and 2 bases, with 20 bases remaining between them. The CDR3 region is CASRMARDPPAYEQYF. In DNA, the CDR3 is TGTGCCAGCAGGATGGCCAGGGATCCACCGGCCTACGAGCAGTACTTC.

V usage is TRBV9 and J usage is TRBJ1-4; D not resolved. The germline CDR1 and CDR2 sequences are SGDLS and YYNGEE. V was cut by 4 bases and J by 13 bases, with 17 bases left in between. The CDR3 contains 13 residues. CDR3 region: CASSPREGLRLFF. Written as DNA, the CDR3 is TGTGCCAGCAGCCCGCGTGAAGGTCTACGACTGTTTTTT.

This clone has just a few counts. The chain joins TRBV7-9 to TRBJ2-3; D gene unclear. The V gene's germline CDR1 is SEHNR and CDR2 FQNEAQ (reference sequence). The V and J ends lost 7 bases and 4 bases respectively, with 15 bases between them. The CDR3 sequence is 14 residues long. The CDR3 sequence: CASTVSRRADTQYF. The CDR3 DNA reads TGTGCCAGCACAGTCTCTCGTCGGGCAGATACGCAGTATTTT.

V and J are TRBV19 and TRBJ1-5; D possibly corresponds to TRBD1 (6 bases). V gave up 5 bases and J gave up 2 bases, with 10 bases separating them. Germline lookup yields CDR1 LNHDA and CDR2 SQIVND (reference sequence). CDR3 length: 14 residues. CDR3 DNA sequence: TGTGCCAGTAGTTACTCAGGGGGCAATCAGCCCCAGCATTTT. Its translation is CASSYSGGNQPQHF.

CDR3 DNA sequence: TGTGCCAGCAAAAGCCCGAACGATGGCTACACCTTC. Translated: CASKSPNDGYTF. The gene calls are TRBV28 and TRBJ1-2; D ambiguous. Germline loops: CDR1 MDHEN, CDR2 SYDVKM. This CDR3 has 12 amino acids. V was trimmed by 7 bases and J by 6 bases, leaving 12 bases between them.

The CDR3: CASSLDIEGYTF. The DNA for the CDR3 is TGTGCCAGCAGCTTAGATATAGAGGGCTACACCTTC. The V call is TRBV5-4, the J call TRBJ1-2; no definite D call. This CDR3 spans 12 amino acids. Trimming removed 2 bases at V and 8 bases at J, with 10 bases between. Germline lookup yields CDR1 SGHNT and CDR2 YYREEE (reference sequence).

This chain joins TRBV19 and TRBJ2-5; no clear D. This CDR3 contains 14 residues. Germline-derived CDR1 and CDR2 are LNHDA and SQIVND (reference sequence). The V end was cut by 3 bases, the J end by 1 base, with 9 bases between. In DNA form, the CDR3 reads TGTGCCAGTAGTATCGGGTGGGGCCAAGAGACCCAGTACTTC. It translates to CASSIGWGQETQYF.

V is TRBV5-1 and J is TRBJ1-1; D is possibly TRBD1 (6 bases). CDR3 size: 15 residues. V lost 4 bases to trimming and J lost 4 bases, with 17 bases between them. CDR1 SGHRS and CDR2 YFSETQ come from the germline V gene. The CDR3 DNA sequence: TGCGCCAGCAGCAGCCAGTCAGGGGCAGGCACTGAAGCTTTCTTT. This sequence encodes CASSSQSGAGTEAFF.

This clone has more than one count but fewer than ten. Written as DNA, the CDR3 is TGCGCCAGCAGCCCCGAAGGGCACAAGAACACCGGGGAGCTGTTTTTT. This codes for CASSPEGHKNTGELFF. The V and J genes are TRBV4-1 and TRBJ2-2, with D unclear. This CDR3 is built from 16 residues. Trimming took 4 bases from V and 1 from J, leaving 13 bases between them. CDR1 and CDR2 from the germline V gene are MGHRA and YSYEKL.

Written as DNA, the CDR3 is TGCGCCAGCAGCGTTGGGGGGGGCTCTGGAAACACCATATATTTT. Its protein product is CASSVGGGSGNTIYF. This sequence joins TRBV5-1 and TRBJ1-3, with a possible D match to TRBD1 (5 bases). The germline gives CDR1 SGHRS, CDR2 YFSETQ. Between the trimmed V and J ends, which lost 4 bases and 0 bases, there was a span of 11 bases. The CDR3 consists of 15 residues.

The rearrangement uses TRBV5-6 and TRBJ1-2; 7 nucleotides match TRBD1. CDR3 length: 15 residues. Germline-derived CDR1 and CDR2 are SGHDT and YYEEEE. V was pared by 0 bases and J by 9 bases, with 11 bases of the junction left unmatched. The CDR3 coding sequence is TGTGCCAGCAGCTTGGCCTACACAGGGGAAGGGAGCTACACCTTC. This translates into CASSLAYTGEGSYTF. Variable domain in full (rest from reference TRBV5-6 and TRBJ1-2): DAGVTQSPTHLIKTRGQQVTLRCSPKSGHDTVSWYQQALGQGPQFIFQYYEEEERQRGNFPDRFSGHQFPNYSSELNVNALLLGDSALYLCASSLAYTGEGSYTFGSGTRLTVV.

The chain is built from TRBV10-1 and TRBJ2-2; D is ambiguous. Trimming cost V 6 bases and J 4 bases, with 6 bases left between them. The CDR3 runs 12 residues. Germline assignment: CDR1 WNHNN and CDR2 SYGVQD (reference sequence). The DNA for the CDR3 is TGCGCCAGCAGCAGAGTCACCGGGGAGCTGTTTTTT. Amino acid sequence: CASSRVTGELFF.

The chain is built from TRBV23-1 and TRBJ1-2, with TRBD1 as a possible D gene (6 bases). TRBV23-1 is recorded as an ORF, its role being uncertain. The CDR3 covers 12 residues. The V end was cut by 6 bases, the J end by 14 bases, with 19 bases between. CDR3 sequence: CASRDAGAEDTF. The CDR3 coding sequence is TGCGCCAGCAGAGACGCAGGGGCAGAAGATACCTTC.

The chain carries TRBV7-6 and TRBJ2-7, with 8 bases lining up with TRBD1. The CDR3 covers 16 residues. Per germline, CDR1 SGHVS and CDR2 FNYEAQ. After removal of 5 bases from V and 0 bases from J, the junction contained 9 bases not matched to a gene. CDR3 in amino acids: CASSPRQGPSSYEQYF. Written as DNA, the CDR3 is TGTGCCAGCAGCCCACGACAGGGGCCTAGCTCCTACGAGCAGTACTTC.

J is TRBJ1-1 and V is TRBV18, with 8 bases aligning to TRBD1. The V and J ends lost 5 bases and 1 base, in that order; junction bases with no gene match: 3. CDR1 is KGHSH and CDR2 is LQKENI in the germline V gene. The CDR3 is made up of 14 amino acids. Here the CDR3 reads CASSSTGGNTEAFF. The DNA for the CDR3 is TGTGCCAGCTCAAGTACAGGGGGGAACACTGAAGCTTTCTTT.

The rearrangement links TRBV7-2 to TRBJ1-4; 10 positions match TRBD1. The V segment lost 5 bases and the J segment 2 bases; nucleotides outside the gene matches: 5. The CDR3 is 16 amino acids. Germline V CDR1 and CDR2: SGHTA, FQGNSA. The CDR3 nucleotides read TGTGCCAGCAGCCGACAGGGGGCGTCGACTAATGAAAAACTGTTTTTT. Translation gives CASSRQGASTNEKLFF. Using reference TRBV7-2 and TRBJ1-4 for the parts outside the CDR3, the full variable domain is GAGVSQSPSNKVTEKGKDVELRCDPISGHTALYWYRQSLGQGLEFLIYFQGNSAPDKSGLPSDRFSAERTGGSVSTLTIQRTQQEDSAVYLCASSRQGASTNEKLFFGSGTQLSVL.

This clone appeared a single time. This chain uses TRBV6-5 with TRBJ1-6; D unclear. Between the trimmed V and J ends, which lost 6 bases and 0 bases, there was a span of 3 bases. This CDR3 contains 13 residues. Looked up from germline, CDR1 is MNHEY and CDR2 is SVGAGI. The DNA for the CDR3 is TGTGCCAGCAGGGGCTCCTATAATTCACCCCTCCACTTT. Encoded protein: CASRGSYNSPLHF.

This chain joins TRBV19 and TRBJ1-5; 9 nucleotides line up with TRBD1. V lost 5 bases, J lost 4 bases, and 3 bases stayed unmatched. This CDR3 contains 14 residues. Germline V gene lookup returns CDR1 LNHDA and CDR2 SQIVND (reference sequence). As DNA, the CDR3 is TGTGCCAGTAGTTGGACAGGGGATAATCAGCCCCAGCATTTT. This translates into CASSWTGDNQPQHF. Variable domain in full (rest from reference TRBV19 and TRBJ1-5): DGGITQSPKYLFRKEGQNVTLSCEQNLNHDAMYWYRQDPGQGLRLIYYSQIVNDFQKGDIAEGYSVSREKKESFPLTVTSAQKNPTAFYLCASSWTGDNQPQHFGDGTRLSIL.

The rearrangement uses TRBV29-1 and TRBJ2-7, with 11 bases lining up with TRBD1. J lost 5 bases, V lost 6 bases, and 12 bases had no gene match. Germline V gene lookup returns CDR1 SQVTM and CDR2 ANQGSEA. The CDR3 is 15 residues long. The CDR3 DNA reads TGCAGCGTCGACAGTAGGACAGGGGGCATCGACGAGCAGTACTTC. Amino acids: CSVDSRTGGIDEQYF.

This clone was recorded a few times. V is TRBV14 and J is TRBJ2-1, with D unclear. The germline V gene has CDR1 SGHDN and CDR2 FVKESK. Trimming removed 0 bases at V and 4 bases at J, with 22 bases between. The CDR3 consists of 19 residues. The CDR3 sequence is CASSQDPPLKGQRYNEQFF. For the CDR3, the DNA is TGTGCCAGCAGCCAAGATCCCCCTCTTAAAGGGCAGAGGTACAATGAGCAGTTCTTC.

The chain couples TRBV9 to TRBJ2-7; D assignment may be TRBD1 or TRBD2 (5 bases each). There are 15 residues in the CDR3. V lost 3 bases, J lost 4 bases, and 17 bases lay in between. Germline V CDR1 and CDR2: SGDLS, YYNGEE. CDR3 nucleotides: TGTGCCAGCAGCGCAGAGCCGGGGCAGTCGTACGAGCAGTACTTC. As protein: CASSAEPGQSYEQYF.